One sample yielded the 31 T cell receptor beta chains listed below, sequenced in a study of blood T cell repertoires in COVID-19. Produced via immunoSEQ multiplex PCR; TCRdb's table is partial and in-frame only. Among approximately 240,000 clones listed, roughly 80% were seen once. The source material was PBMCs or T cells enriched from blood (not recorded which). Receptor source: a woman between 40 and 55 years old with acute COVID-19.

J is TRBJ1-6 and V is TRBV6-4, with D tentatively TRBD1 (5 bases). This CDR3 contains 15 residues. Germline CDR1 reads MRHNA; CDR2 reads SNTAGT. V lost 4 bases, J lost 10 bases, and 17 bases lay in between. This chain's CDR3 is CASSALGQGGSPLHF. CDR3 in DNA: TGTGCCAGCAGTGCGTTGGGCCAGGGTGGGTCACCCCTCCACTTT.

The chain uses TRBV3-1 (or the pseudogene TRBV3-2) and TRBJ2-7; TRBD1 matches at 12 bases. The CDR3 covers 18 residues. Germline-derived CDR1 and CDR2 are LGHDT and YNNKEL (reference sequence). V shed 4 bases and J 1 base; nucleotides not matched to a gene: 11. The CDR3 here is CASSLRPGQGAKSYEQYF. For the CDR3, the DNA is TGTGCCAGCAGCCTTAGACCGGGACAGGGGGCAAAATCCTACGAGCAGTACTTC.

The chain carries TRBV28 and TRBJ1-4, with TRBD1 matching over 11 bases. Trimming cost V 6 bases and J 7 bases; bases outside gene matches: 4. From germline, CDR1 is MDHEN and CDR2 SYDVKM. The CDR3 runs to 14 residues. This chain's CDR3 is CASRGTGGFEKLFF. DNA for the CDR3: TGTGCCAGCAGGGGGACAGGGGGGTTTGAAAAACTGTTTTTT.

The V call is TRBV4-2, the J call TRBJ2-5; 16 nucleotides match TRBD2. The junction had 6 bases not matched to a gene; V was cut back by 3 bases and J by 5 bases. Germline V gene lookup returns CDR1 LGHNA and CDR2 YNFKEQ. The CDR3 has 17 residues. CDR3 protein: CASSQGLAGGMRETQYF. The CDR3 DNA reads as TGTGCCAGCAGCCAGGGACTAGCGGGAGGGATGCGGGAGACCCAGTACTTC.

The chain couples TRBV7-8 to TRBJ1-3, with D uncertain. The ends were cut back, 4 bases at V and 0 bases at J, with 13 bases in the middle. The length of the CDR3 is 16 residues. Germline values: CDR1 SGHVS, CDR2 FQNEAQ. CDR3 coding DNA: TGTGCCAGCAGCTCCTTCCACGGGAGCTCTGGAAACACCATATATTTT. Translation: CASSSFHGSSGNTIYF.

The V and J genes are TRBV28 and TRBJ1-1; D not certain. Trimming took off 5 bases at V and 0 bases at J, with 10 bases between the two ends. This CDR3 region has 14 residues. The germline V gene has CDR1 MDHEN and CDR2 SYDVKM. The CDR3 DNA sequence: TGTGCCAGCAGTGGACGGAGGATGAACACTGAAGCTTTCTTT. Protein: CASSGRRMNTEAFF.

This chain uses TRBV21-1 with TRBJ2-2; the D call in the table, TRBD1, was not verified against the DNA. TRBV21-1 is a pseudogene segment. The CDR3 sequence is 15 residues long. This CDR3 is CARKRQEANTGELFF. DNA of the CDR3: TGTGCCAGGAAAAGACAGGAAGCGAACACCGGGGAGCTGTTTTTT.

This rearrangement joins TRBV5-6 to TRBJ1-1; TRBD1 matches 10 bases. Germline V lookup: CDR1 SGHDT, CDR2 YYEEEE. V lost 0 bases and J lost 1; bases outside the gene matches: 6. There are 17 residues in the CDR3. The CDR3 nucleotides read TGTGCCAGCAGCTTGGCCGGGACAGGGGAAACGAACACTGAAGCTTTCTTT. It is translated as CASSLAGTGETNTEAFF.

This chain joins TRBV3-1 (or the pseudogene TRBV3-2) and TRBJ2-5, with 7 bases identical to TRBD1. V gave up 6 bases and J gave up 2 bases; unmatched junction bases: 0. The germline gives CDR1 LGHDT, CDR2 YNNKEL (reference sequence). The CDR3 loop spans 12 amino acids. The CDR3 DNA sequence: TGTGCCAGCAGGGACAGGCAAGAGACCCAGTACTTC. This gives the protein CASRDRQETQYF.

This clone turned up a few times. The chain employs TRBV19 and TRBJ1-3; D is possibly TRBD1 (5 bases). Trimming removed 3 bases at V and 0 bases at J, with 12 bases between. The length of the CDR3 is 16 residues. Germline CDR1 LNHDA, CDR2 SQIVND (reference sequence). CDR3 region: CASSMGPGSSGNTIYF. The CDR3 nucleotides are TGTGCCAGTAGTATGGGACCCGGGAGCTCTGGAAACACCATATATTTT.

The table lists this clone with a few counts. The V call is TRBV4-2, the J call TRBJ2-1, with TRBD1 as a possible D gene (6 bases). The V gene lost 0 bases and the J gene lost 10 bases, with 19 bases spanning the gap. The CDR3 has 16 residues. CDR1 LGHNA and CDR2 YNFKEQ come from the germline V gene. The DNA of the CDR3 is TGTGCCAGCAGCCAAGAGTCGCGACTGGGGGCATCCGAGCAGTTCTTC. It specifies CASSQESRLGASEQFF.

This clone was seen once. The chain couples TRBV29-1 to TRBJ2-1; D is perhaps TRBD2 (5 bases). The CDR3 contains 14 residues. Looked up from germline, CDR1 is SQVTM and CDR2 is ANQGSEA. Trimming pared 4 bases from V and 7 bases from J, leaving 17 bases between. CDR3 DNA: TGCAGCGTTGTTCGGCCGCTCCGAGGGAATGAGCAGTTCTTC. Translating gives CSVVRPLRGNEQFF.

The chain links TRBV21-1 to TRBJ2-2; the table calls TRBD2, which could not be checked here. TRBV21-1 represents a pseudogene. The CDR3 totals 14 residues. Here the CDR3 DNA reads TGTGCCAGCAGCGCACAGCCGGGGACCGGGGAGCTGTTTTTT. It translates to CASSAQPGTGELFF.

The chain is built from TRBV28 and TRBJ1-3; 8 positions match TRBD1. Looked up from germline, CDR1 is MDHEN and CDR2 is SYDVKM. The CDR3 contains 15 residues. After removal of 5 bases from V and 4 bases from J, the junction contained 7 bases not matched to a gene. CDR3 in amino acids: CASSLRQGKGNTIYF. Here the CDR3 DNA reads TGTGCCAGCAGTCTAAGACAGGGGAAAGGAAACACCATATATTTT.

This clone came up once. The rearrangement links TRBV9 to TRBJ2-5; 8 nucleotides align to TRBD2. The trim removed 4 bases at V and 5 bases at J, leaving 10 bases unmatched. The germline V gene encodes CDR1 SGDLS and CDR2 YYNGEE. The CDR3 consists of 15 residues. The DNA for the CDR3 is TGTGCCAGCAGCCCCACGGGAGGGAGGGTGGAGACCCAGTACTTC. Its translation: CASSPTGGRVETQYF.

This clone appeared once. For the CDR3, the DNA is TGTGCCAGCAGCGGACTAGCGGGTACAGATACGCAGTATTTT. As protein: CASSGLAGTDTQYF. The chain recombines TRBV3-1 (or the pseudogene TRBV3-2) with TRBJ2-3; 11 bases match TRBD2. There are 14 residues in the CDR3. Looked up from germline, CDR1 is LGHDT and CDR2 is YNNKEL (reference sequence). The junction had 1 base not matched to a gene; V was cut back by 5 bases and J by 3 bases.

The gene calls are TRBV2 and TRBJ1-5, with TRBD1 as a possible D gene (6 bases). Germline CDR1 and CDR2: SNHLY and FYNNEI. Trimming stripped 8 bases from V and 9 bases from J, with 17 bases between. This CDR3 is built from 13 residues. This CDR3 is CASARTELGPQHF. DNA of the CDR3: TGTGCCAGCGCCCGGACAGAACTAGGGCCCCAGCATTTT.

The chain is built from TRBV2 and TRBJ1-2, with 8 nucleotides matching TRBD1. The ends lost 4 bases at V and 8 bases at J; junction bases unmatched: 12. The CDR3 has 15 residues. Germline assignment: CDR1 SNHLY and CDR2 FYNNEI. In DNA form, the CDR3 reads TGTGCCAGCAGTGTAACAGGGGGTTCCTTATCGGGCTACACCTTC. Translating gives CASSVTGGSLSGYTF.

This clone showed up just a few times. The V gene is TRBV5-4, the J gene TRBJ1-6, with 7 bases aligning to TRBD1. This CDR3 contains 18 residues. The germline V gene encodes CDR1 SGHNT and CDR2 YYREEE (reference sequence). V dropped 2 bases and J dropped 0; count of bases not matched to a gene: 8. The CDR3 DNA follows: TGTGCCAGCAGCTTTTCGACAGGGATCTTCTCCTATAATTCACCCCTCCACTTT. The encoded protein is CASSFSTGIFSYNSPLHF.

V and J are TRBV6-1 and TRBJ1-4, with D maybe TRBD1 (5 bases). Germline values: CDR1 MNHNS, CDR2 SASEGT. Between the trimmed V and J ends, which lost 0 bases and 6 bases, there was a span of 11 bases. This CDR3 comprises 15 residues. The CDR3 DNA reads TGTGCCAGCAGTGAAGCATCAGGGTGGGATGAAAAACTGTTTTTT. Protein sequence: CASSEASGWDEKLFF.

The V and J genes are TRBV6-2 or TRBV6-3 and TRBJ2-3; weak D call: TRBD2 (5 bases). V lost 4 bases, J lost 0 bases, and 17 bases lay in between. The V gene's germline CDR1 is MNHEY and CDR2 SVGEGT. The CDR3 has 17 residues. The CDR3 loop reads CASSFIGLRASTDTQYF. DNA of the CDR3: TGTGCCAGCAGTTTCATAGGACTCCGTGCTAGCACAGATACGCAGTATTTT.

The chain has TRBV19 and TRBJ1-2; D call uncertain. Trimming removed 9 bases from V and 4 bases from J, with 12 bases in between. Germline-derived CDR1 and CDR2 are LNHDA and SQIVND (reference sequence). This CDR3 is built from 12 residues. This chain's CDR3 is CASATDSYGYTF. CDR3 sequence (DNA): TGTGCCAGCGCTACAGATTCCTATGGCTACACCTTC.

This clone is a singleton in its sample. The chain uses TRBV19 and TRBJ1-6, with D unresolved. Trimming pared 3 bases from V and 5 bases from J, leaving 14 bases between. Germline CDR1 is LNHDA and CDR2 is SQIVND (reference sequence). The length of the CDR3 is 16 residues. CDR3 protein: CASSMRLARDNSPLHF. In nucleotides, the CDR3 is TGTGCCAGTAGTATGCGGCTGGCTAGAGATAATTCACCCCTCCACTTT.

The chain is built from TRBV5-3 and TRBJ2-5, with 7 bases that match TRBD1. TRBV5-3 is marked as an open reading frame, function uncertain. This CDR3 has 16 residues. V shed 4 bases, J shed 4 bases, and the junction held 13 bases outside the gene matches. The CDR3 DNA follows: TGTGCCAGAAGCCCGGTGTACAGGGGACGAGGAGAGACCCAGTACTTC. This codes for CARSPVYRGRGETQYF.

V usage is TRBV6-1 and J usage is TRBJ2-2; 11 bases line up with TRBD2. Germline CDR1 reads MNHNS; CDR2 reads SASEGT. J was trimmed by 5 bases and V by 4 bases; bases with no gene match: 9. This CDR3 spans 17 amino acids. This CDR3 is CASSGISGRARTGELFF. DNA of the CDR3: TGTGCCAGCAGTGGAATTAGCGGGAGGGCTCGGACCGGGGAGCTGTTTTTT.

This chain joins TRBV7-6 and TRBJ2-1, with 10 bases fitting TRBD2. Germline-derived CDR1 and CDR2 are SGHVS and FNYEAQ. The junction had 7 bases not matched to a gene; V was cut back by 1 base and J by 7 bases. This CDR3 region has 16 residues. The chain's CDR3 is CASSLEASGGRNEQFF. The CDR3 nucleotides are TGTGCCAGCAGCTTAGAGGCTAGCGGGGGTAGAAATGAGCAGTTCTTC.

This sequence joins TRBV5-4 and TRBJ1-5; TRBD1 matches at 7 bases. V dropped 4 bases and J dropped 8; count of bases not matched to a gene: 6. Germline V gene lookup returns CDR1 SGHNT and CDR2 YYREEE (reference sequence). This CDR3 comprises 13 residues. For the CDR3, the DNA is TGTGCCAGCAGCCCAGACAGGGCCGAGCCCCAGCATTTT. Its translation is CASSPDRAEPQHF.

J is TRBJ1-3 and V is TRBV30, with D uncertain. The ends were cut back, 0 bases at V and 8 bases at J, with 5 bases in the middle. Per germline, CDR1 GTSNPN and CDR2 SVGIG (reference sequence). The CDR3 is made up of 11 amino acids. The CDR3 region has the DNA TGTGCCTGGAGTGTCGGAGACACCATATATTTT. Its protein product is CAWSVGDTIYF.

Here the CDR3 DNA reads TGTGCCAGCAGCAAAAGGACTAGCGGGGCCACAGATACGCAGTATTTT. It is translated as CASSKRTSGATDTQYF. J is TRBJ2-3 and V is TRBV7-3; TRBD2 matches at 12 bases. J was trimmed by 2 bases and V by 5 bases; bases with no gene match: 5. The germline V gene encodes CDR1 SGHTA and CDR2 FQGTGA. This CDR3 contains 16 residues.

V gene TRBV9 combines with J gene TRBJ2-5, with 16 bases that match TRBD2. This CDR3 has 17 residues. V dropped 3 bases and J dropped 2; count of bases not matched to a gene: 4. CDR1 is SGDLS and CDR2 is YYNGEE in the germline V gene. The CDR3 reads CASSARGLAGGQETQYF. In nucleotides, the CDR3 is TGTGCCAGCAGCGCGAGGGGACTAGCGGGGGGGCAAGAGACCCAGTACTTC.

The chain links TRBV5-1 to TRBJ1-2; D may be TRBD1 (6 bases). The CDR3 has 15 amino acids. CDR1 and CDR2 (germline): SGHRS, YFSETQ. The germline V and J ends were trimmed by 3 bases and 2 bases, with 14 bases remaining between them. Here the CDR3 reads CASSYNGGRNYGYTF. CDR3 nucleotides: TGCGCCAGCAGCTACAACGGGGGGCGCAACTATGGCTACACCTTC.